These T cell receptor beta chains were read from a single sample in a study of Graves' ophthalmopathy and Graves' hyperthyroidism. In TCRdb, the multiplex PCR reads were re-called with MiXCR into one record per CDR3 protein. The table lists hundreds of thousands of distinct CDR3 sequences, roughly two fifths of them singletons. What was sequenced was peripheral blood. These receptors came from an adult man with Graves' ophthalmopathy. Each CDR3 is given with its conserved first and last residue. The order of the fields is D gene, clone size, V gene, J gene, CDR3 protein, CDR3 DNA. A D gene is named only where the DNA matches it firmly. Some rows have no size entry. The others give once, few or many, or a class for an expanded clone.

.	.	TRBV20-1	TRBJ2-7	CSARDGGRGAYEQYF	TGCAGTGCTAGAGATGGTGGCAGGGGGGCCTACGAGCAGTACTTC
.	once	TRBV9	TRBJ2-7	CASSGYSAGTYEQYF	TGTGCCAGCAGCGGCTACTCGGCGGGTACCTACGAGCAGTACTTC
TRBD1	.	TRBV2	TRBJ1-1	CASSLPGQPNEAFF	TGTGCCAGCAGTCTGCCGGGACAGCCTAATGAAGCTTTCTTT
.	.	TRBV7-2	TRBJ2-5	CASSDSRDPETQYF	TGTGCCAGCAGTGACTCCCGGGACCCCGAGACCCAGTACTTC
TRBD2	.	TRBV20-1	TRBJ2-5	CSASEGRGEETQYF	TGCAGTGCTAGCGAAGGGCGGGGGGAAGAGACCCAGTACTTC
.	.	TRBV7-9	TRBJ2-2	CASSQRLNGELFF	TGTGCCAGCAGCCAGAGGTTGAACGGGGAGCTGTTTTTT
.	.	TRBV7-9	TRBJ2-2	CASSYKGGTENTGELFF	TGTGCCAGCAGTTACAAGGGCGGGACCGAGAACACCGGGGAGCTGTTTTTT
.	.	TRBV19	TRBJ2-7	CASSIAKTLSYEQYF	TGTGCCAGTAGTATAGCGAAGACGTTGTCCTACGAGCAGTACTTC
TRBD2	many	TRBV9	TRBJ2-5	CASSVSGGRARETQYF	TGTGCCAGCAGCGTATCAGGCGGGAGGGCCCGGGAGACCCAGTACTTC
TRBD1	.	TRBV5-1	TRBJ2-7	CASSGGTGLYF	TGCGCCAGCAGCGGGGGGACAGGGTTATACTTC
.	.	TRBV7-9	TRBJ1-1	CASSLVKGRGTEAFF	TGTGCCAGCAGCTTAGTAAAGGGGAGGGGCACTGAAGCTTTCTTT
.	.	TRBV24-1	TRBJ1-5	CASPGAGEQPQHF	TGTGCCAGCCCAGGGGCAGGGGAGCAGCCCCAGCATTTT
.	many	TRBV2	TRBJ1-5	CASSEAPNQPQHF	TGTGCCAGCAGTGAAGCCCCGAATCAGCCCCAGCATTTT
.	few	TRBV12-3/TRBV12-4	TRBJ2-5	CASSQSGIGETQYF	TGTGCCAGCAGTCAATCAGGGATTGGGGAGACCCAGTACTTC
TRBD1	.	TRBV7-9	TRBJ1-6	CASSYSRTGAYNSPLHF	TGTGCCAGCAGTTACTCCCGGACAGGAGCTTATAATTCACCCCTCCACTTT
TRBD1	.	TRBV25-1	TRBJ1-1	CASSKQGAGTEAFF	TGTGCCAGCAGTAAACAGGGGGCGGGGACTGAAGCTTTCTTT
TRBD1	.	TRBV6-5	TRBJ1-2	CASSYSETGVGYGYTF	TGTGCCAGCAGTTACTCGGAGACAGGGGTTGGGTATGGCTACACCTTC
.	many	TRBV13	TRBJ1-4	CASSSRGGKTFF	TGTGCCAGCAGCTCGAGAGGAGGAAAGACGTTTTTT
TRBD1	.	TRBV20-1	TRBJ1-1	CSASTGAGDTEAFF	TGCAGTGCTTCCACAGGGGCGGGGGATACTGAAGCTTTCTTT
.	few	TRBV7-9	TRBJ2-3	CASSLFVDTQYF	TGTGCCAGCAGCTTGTTTGTAGATACGCAGTATTTT
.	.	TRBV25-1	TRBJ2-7	CASSLESGAGVYYEQYF	TGTGCCAGCAGTTTAGAATCTGGGGCAGGGGTTTACTACGAGCAGTACTTC
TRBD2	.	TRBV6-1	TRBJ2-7	CAISGFPGGPGEQYF	TGTGCCATTTCAGGTTTCCCGGGAGGGCCGGGGGAGCAGTACTTC